One TCR beta chain is described in this entry. Its target is unknown. These data originate in a study of cytomegalovirus exposure and HLA in healthy donors. Overall study results and limits: In vitro checks showed that a few CMV-associated chains really do target CMV antigens. In a later analysis, at a false discovery rate of 0.05, 15,000 to 20,000 TCR beta sequences matched HLA alleles. One variant, a missense change in DCLRE1C, was linked in a later analysis to TCR beta V- and J-gene trimming.

This CDR3 is built from 16 residues. CDR1 is SGHRS, CDR2 YFSETQ, per germline. J gave up 5 bases and V 4 bases, and 9 bases lay outside the gene matches. 13 Jbeta primers and 60 Vbeta primers were used for the PCR. Libraries were prepared by immunoSEQ multiplex PCR; TCRdb keeps only in-frame clonotypes and omits some of them. Of about 110,000 clones in the sample, around 85% were seen once. The sequence was obtained from a man between 25 and 39 years old in good health and CMV-seronegative. The sequenced sample was PBMCs. This chain connects TRBV5-1 to TRBJ1-6; 7 positions match TRBD1. The CDR3 loop reads CASSHSTGVDNSPLHF. Written as DNA, the CDR3 is TGCGCCAGCAGCCACTCTACAGGGGTGGATAATTCACCCCTCCACTTT.